These 17 T cell receptor beta chains came from one sample sequenced in a study of shared clonotypes between healthy human individuals. The table came from immunoSEQ multiplex PCR; TCRdb's copy has only in-frame clones and leaves some out. The table lists more than 2,000,000 clones, over 85% of them singletons. Sequencing used naive CD4+ T cells sorted from blood. Regarding subset: CD45RA+ positively selected. These receptors originate from a man younger than 35 in good health.

This sequence joins TRBV6-5 and TRBJ2-3; unclear D gene. This CDR3 is 13 amino acids long. The germline V gene encodes CDR1 MNHEY and CDR2 SVGAGI. Trimming pared 6 bases from V and 3 bases from J, leaving 10 bases between. CDR3 DNA: TGTGCCAGCAGCCGTGCAGAAACAGATACGCAGTATTTT. It yields the protein CASSRAETDTQYF.

The CDR3 loop reads CASSIRDRIQETQYF. The CDR3, as DNA: TGTGCCAGTAGTATAAGAGACAGGATCCAAGAGACCCAGTACTTC. The chain has TRBV19 and TRBJ2-5; a possible D gene is TRBD1 (6 bases). CDR1 is LNHDA, CDR2 SQIVND, per germline (reference sequence). The CDR3 length is 15 residues. V was shortened by 2 bases and J by 1 base, with 11 bases between the two germline ends.

V is TRBV5-4 and J is TRBJ2-2, with 7 bases identical to TRBD2. Germline CDR1 and CDR2: SGHNT and YYREEE (reference sequence). This CDR3 spans 16 amino acids. After removal of 3 bases from V and 0 bases from J, the junction contained 5 bases not matched to a gene. The CDR3 DNA reads as TGTGCCAGCAGCTCTTGGGCGGGGGCGAACACCGGGGAGCTGTTTTTT. Translating it yields CASSSWAGANTGELFF.

This chain joins TRBV10-3 and TRBJ2-7; 16 bases align to TRBD2. V trimming: 6 bases; J trimming: 3 bases; junction bases outside the gene matches: 8. The CDR3 totals 17 residues. From germline, CDR1 is ENHRY and CDR2 SYGVKD. Written as DNA, the CDR3 is TGTGCCATCAGGGGGACTAGCGGGAGGGGTGAGTACTACGAGCAGTACTTC. Amino acids: CAIRGTSGRGEYYEQYF.

This clone has just one count. The rearrangement links TRBV7-9 to TRBJ2-7; D is unclear. CDR3 length: 15 amino acids. The V gene lost 0 bases and the J gene lost 6 bases, with 15 bases spanning the gap. CDR1 SEHNR and CDR2 FQNEAQ come from the germline V gene (reference sequence). The CDR3 DNA is TGTGCCAGCAGCTTAGCGCTGACTTCACTCCCCGAGCAGTACTTC. Amino acids: CASSLALTSLPEQYF. Drawing the rest from reference TRBV7-9 and TRBJ2-7, the complete variable domain is DTGVSQNPRHKITKRGQNVTFRCDPISEHNRLYWYRQTLGQGPEFLTYFQNEAQLEKSRLLSDRFSAERPKGSFSTLEIQRTEQGDSAMYLCASSLALTSLPEQYFGPGTRLTVT.

V gene TRBV10-3 combines with J gene TRBJ1-1; TRBD1 might be the D (6 bases). The CDR3 loop spans 14 amino acids. The V end lost 3 bases, the J end lost 4 bases, and 12 bases lay between the germline ends. Germline CDR1 and CDR2: ENHRY and SYGVKD. For the CDR3, the DNA is TGTGCCATCAGTGACAGGGGTCCCGCCACTGAAGCTTTCTTT. Encoded protein: CAISDRGPATEAFF.

The J gene is TRBJ2-2, the V gene TRBV5-1; 7 nucleotides align to TRBD1. Germline-derived CDR1 and CDR2 are SGHRS and YFSETQ. The CDR3 is 16 amino acids. The ends lost 0 bases at V and 2 bases at J; junction bases unmatched: 4. The CDR3 sequence: CASSLAGGTNTGELFF. The DNA of the CDR3 is TGCGCCAGCAGCTTGGCAGGGGGAACCAACACCGGGGAGCTGTTTTTT.

This chain joins TRBV19 and TRBJ2-7; TRBD2 agrees at 15 bases. The germline V gene has CDR1 LNHDA and CDR2 SQIVND (reference sequence). The CDR3 runs to 19 residues. The ends lost 4 bases at V and 2 bases at J; junction bases unmatched: 12. The CDR3 bases are TGTGCCAGTAGTAGGCCGGGACTAGCGGGAGGCCGGGCCCCCTACGAGCAGTACTTC. Its translation is CASSRPGLAGGRAPYEQYF.

The chain links TRBV9 to TRBJ2-5; a weak D match, TRBD1 (6 bases). The CDR3 covers 12 residues. Trimming removed 3 bases from V and 5 bases from J, with 8 bases in between. Per the germline V gene, CDR1 is SGDLS and CDR2 is YYNGEE. This CDR3 reads CASSERGETQYF. In DNA form, the CDR3 reads TGTGCCAGCAGCGAAAGGGGGGAGACCCAGTACTTC.

The CDR3 sequence: CAPRGGTSSTDTQYF. The CDR3 coding sequence is TGTGCCCCCCGGGGGGGCACCTCTAGCACAGATACGCAGTATTTT. The chain carries TRBV21-1 and TRBJ2-3; the table's D call, TRBD2, was not checked against the DNA. TRBV21-1 is tagged as a pseudogene. CDR3 length: 15 residues.

The V and J genes are TRBV5-1 and TRBJ2-3, with 7 positions matching TRBD1. CDR1 is SGHRS, CDR2 YFSETQ, per germline. The CDR3 has 14 amino acids. Unmatched junction bases numbered 8, after V lost 8 bases and J lost 2 bases. DNA of the CDR3: TGCGCCAGTAGAGGGGGACAGCCCACAGATACGCAGTATTTT. Protein sequence: CASRGGQPTDTQYF.

This chain links TRBV28 with TRBJ1-4, with TRBD1 identical over 8 bases. CDR1 and CDR2 from the germline V gene are MDHEN and SYDVKM. V was clipped by 8 bases and J by 0 bases; unmatched bases: 14. The CDR3 totals 18 residues. For the CDR3, the DNA is TGTGCCAGCCGGCAACCGGTACAGGGGGTTGCAACTAATGAAAAACTGTTTTTT. The encoded protein is CASRQPVQGVATNEKLFF.

This chain joins TRBV6-6 and TRBJ2-2; maybe TRBD2 (6 bases). Per the germline V gene, CDR1 is MNHNY and CDR2 is SVGAGI (reference sequence). The CDR3 covers 14 residues. V shed 10 bases and J shed 1 base, with 13 bases lying between them. The chain's CDR3 is CATAGGGNTGELFF. DNA of the CDR3: TGTGCCACAGCCGGGGGTGGGAACACCGGGGAGCTGTTTTTT.

The chain has TRBV5-1 and TRBJ2-7; D remains unclear. From germline, CDR1 is SGHRS and CDR2 YFSETQ. The CDR3 runs 15 residues. The germline V and J ends were trimmed by 6 bases and 0 bases, with 16 bases remaining between them. CDR3 sequence: CASKLMAASSYEQYF. In DNA form, the CDR3 reads TGCGCCAGCAAGTTGATGGCGGCAAGCTCCTACGAGCAGTACTTC.

The chain combines TRBV7-8 with TRBJ2-3, with a possible D match to TRBD2 (6 bases). This CDR3 spans 16 amino acids. Between the trimmed V and J ends, which lost 3 bases and 4 bases, there was a span of 17 bases. The germline gives CDR1 SGHVS, CDR2 FQNEAQ. In nucleotides, the CDR3 is TGTGCCAGCAGCTTTGCGGGGAAGCGGGTTGCAGATACGCAGTATTTT. Translated: CASSFAGKRVADTQYF.

Turning to this clone: The same CDR3 is also encoded by other DNA sequences in this sample. The chain couples TRBV18 to TRBJ2-7, with TRBD1 matching over 11 bases. Germline loops: CDR1 KGHSH, CDR2 LQKENI. V was pared by 6 bases and J by 4 bases, with 5 bases of the junction left unmatched. The CDR3 is made up of 14 amino acids. The CDR3 region is CASSPGTGGYEQYF. The CDR3 bases are TGTGCCAGCTCTCCCGGGACAGGGGGATACGAGCAGTACTTC.

Points on this clone: The same CDR3 arises from other DNA sequences in this sample as well. The chain employs TRBV10-3 and TRBJ1-1; D gene ambiguous. CDR3 length: 11 residues. V was trimmed by 2 bases and J by 7 bases, leaving 5 bases between them. CDR1 is ENHRY and CDR2 is SYGVKD in the germline V gene. Written as DNA, the CDR3 is TGTGCCATCAGTGAGGGTGATGAAGCTTTCTTT. This codes for CAISEGDEAFF.